Each of the 15 T cell receptor beta chains below was sequenced from the same sample in a study of early T cells in non-severe SARS-CoV-2 infection. TCRdb re-called the 5' RACE reads through MiXCR, storing one row per CDR3 protein. In the table there are roughly 68,000 distinct CDR3 sequences, about 4.9% of which are singletons. Sequencing was done on a sample of whole blood. The receptor source for this set is an adult who was a healthcare worker with PCR-confirmed SARS-CoV-2 infection or an uninfected control (not recorded which).

This clonotype was detected ten times or more. V and J are TRBV6-5 and TRBJ2-2; 7 nucleotides line up with TRBD1. This CDR3 spans 16 amino acids. The germline gives CDR1 MNHEY, CDR2 SVGAGI. V trimming: 5 bases; J trimming: 1 base; junction bases outside the gene matches: 7. CDR3 loop: CASSREWTGNTGELFF. The CDR3 DNA reads as TGTGCCAGCAGTCGTGAGTGGACAGGGAACACCGGGGAGCTGTTTTTT.

This clonotype was observed a few times. This CDR3 is CASSTGNQPQHF. The CDR3 region has the DNA TGTGCCAGTAGTACGGGGAATCAGCCCCAGCATTTT. The chain recombines TRBV19 with TRBJ1-5; D not resolved. Germline V lookup: CDR1 LNHDA, CDR2 SQIVND (reference sequence). V lost 4 bases, J lost 4 bases, and 5 bases lay in between. There are 12 residues in the CDR3.

This clonotype was detected many times. The gene calls are TRBV14 and TRBJ2-7; D perhaps matches TRBD2 (5 bases). This CDR3 is 13 amino acids long. V was clipped by 6 bases and J by 2 bases, with 11 bases between them. Germline-derived CDR1 and CDR2 are SGHDN and FVKESK. CDR3 DNA: TGTGCCAGCAGTCTAGCTCCCGCCTACGAGCAGTACTTC. The encoded protein is CASSLAPAYEQYF.

This rearrangement joins TRBV10-2 to TRBJ2-7; a possible D gene is TRBD2 (5 bases). The germline V gene encodes CDR1 WSHSY and CDR2 SAAADI. The CDR3 loop spans 15 amino acids. Trimming shortened V by 2 bases and J by 0 bases, and 11 bases separated the two germline ends. CDR3 nucleotide sequence: TGCGCCAGCAGTGAGAGCGGAGTGAGCTCCTACGAGCAGTACTTC. Translation: CASSESGVSSYEQYF.

This clonotype was counted between two and nine times. This rearrangement joins TRBV29-1 to TRBJ1-4; 8 bases line up with TRBD1. Germline loops: CDR1 SQVTM, CDR2 ANQGSEA. The CDR3 sequence is 12 residues long. With 7 bases clipped from V and 7 bases from J, the junction kept 5 bases outside the gene matches. Written as DNA, the CDR3 is TGCAGCGCTGCGCAGGGGGCTGAAAAACTGTTTTTT. Its protein product is CSAAQGAEKLFF.

This clonotype was recorded at least ten times. CDR3 region: CSARDFNRATDTQYF. The CDR3 region has the DNA TGCAGTGCTAGAGATTTTAACAGGGCCACAGATACGCAGTATTTT. The chain is built from TRBV20-1 and TRBJ2-3; maybe TRBD1 (6 bases). The ends were cut back, 0 bases at V and 2 bases at J, with 12 bases in the middle. The CDR3 is 15 residues long. The V gene's germline CDR1 is DFQATT and CDR2 SNEGSKA (reference sequence).

This clonotype occurred a few times. The chain has TRBV25-1 and TRBJ2-7; 8 nucleotides line up with TRBD1. Germline lookup yields CDR1 MGHDK and CDR2 SYGVNS. The trim removed 5 bases at V and 3 bases at J, leaving 6 bases unmatched. The CDR3 runs 14 residues. CDR3 in amino acids: CASSNTGTGYEQYF. CDR3 bases: TGTGCCAGCAGTAATACCGGGACAGGCTACGAGCAGTACTTC.

The chain uses TRBV5-8 and TRBJ1-3; a possible D gene is TRBD1 (6 bases). V was pared by 2 bases and J by 11 bases, with 14 bases between. The germline V gene encodes CDR1 SGHTS and CDR2 YDEGEE. CDR3 length: 13 residues. The CDR3 spells CASSLGDIASIYF. The CDR3 nucleotides are TGTGCCAGCAGCTTAGGGGACATCGCTTCCATATATTTT.

This clonotype was seen at least ten times. The J gene is TRBJ2-1, the V gene TRBV6-5; D remains ambiguous. The CDR3 runs to 16 residues. Trimming removed 7 bases from V and 0 bases from J, with 16 bases in between. Germline V gene data show CDR1 as MNHEY and CDR2 as SVGAGI. The CDR3 DNA reads TGTGCCAGCAATCCTGACGACCACAACTCCTACAATGAGCAGTTCTTC. It translates to CASNPDDHNSYNEQFF.

The J gene is TRBJ2-7, the V gene TRBV7-9, with TRBD2 as a possible D gene (5 bases). The CDR3 runs to 13 residues. Germline V gene lookup returns CDR1 SEHNR and CDR2 FQNEAQ (reference sequence). The V and J ends lost 5 bases and 2 bases respectively, with 10 bases between them. The CDR3 nucleotides read TGTGCCAGCAGCCGCCCGGGGACCTACGAGCAGTACTTC. Protein product: CASSRPGTYEQYF.

This clonotype was seen a handful of times. V gene TRBV29-1 combines with J gene TRBJ2-3; no firm D call. This CDR3 spans 13 amino acids. V was trimmed by 3 bases and J by 0 bases, leaving 7 bases between them. Germline CDR1 SQVTM, CDR2 ANQGSEA. The CDR3 DNA is TGCAGCGTTGAGGGAAGTAGCACAGATACGCAGTATTTT. It translates to CSVEGSSTDTQYF.

Concerning this clonotype: The junction and the germline gene differ at one end; a read error may be behind it. The rearrangement joins TRBV4-1 to TRBJ2-7; the D is unclear. The CDR3 runs to 15 residues. CDR1 is MGHRA, CDR2 YSYEKL, per germline. CDR3 DNA sequence: TGCGCCAGCAGCCAAGTCGGCCAGGTCTCCGACGAGCAGTACTTC. It translates to CASSQVGQVSDEQYF.

The V call is TRBV6-2 or TRBV6-3, the J call TRBJ2-1; no firm D call. There are 11 residues in the CDR3. Per germline, CDR1 MNHEY and CDR2 SVGEGT. V dropped 0 bases and J dropped 10 bases, with 4 bases sitting between them. The CDR3 sequence: CASSYSSEQFF. The CDR3 region has the DNA TGTGCCAGCAGTTACTCGAGCGAGCAGTTCTTC.

Ten or more counts support this clonotype. J is TRBJ2-3 and V is TRBV2; weak D call: TRBD1 (6 bases). The CDR3 is 13 amino acids. With 5 bases removed from V and 3 bases from J, the gap between germline ends came to 9 bases. Germline CDR1 and CDR2: SNHLY and FYNNEI. The CDR3 spells CASSTQGTDTQYF. CDR3 DNA: TGTGCCAGCAGTACCCAGGGGACAGATACGCAGTATTTT.

In this sample, this clonotype turned up many times. The rearrangement joins TRBV25-1 to TRBJ2-3, with unresolved D. Germline CDR1 and CDR2: MGHDK and SYGVNS. The CDR3 covers 13 residues. V lost 2 bases and J 13 bases, leaving 16 bases between the germline ends. The CDR3: CASSETHLRSKYF. In nucleotides, the CDR3 is TGTGCCAGCAGTGAAACCCACTTACGTTCGAAGTATTTT.